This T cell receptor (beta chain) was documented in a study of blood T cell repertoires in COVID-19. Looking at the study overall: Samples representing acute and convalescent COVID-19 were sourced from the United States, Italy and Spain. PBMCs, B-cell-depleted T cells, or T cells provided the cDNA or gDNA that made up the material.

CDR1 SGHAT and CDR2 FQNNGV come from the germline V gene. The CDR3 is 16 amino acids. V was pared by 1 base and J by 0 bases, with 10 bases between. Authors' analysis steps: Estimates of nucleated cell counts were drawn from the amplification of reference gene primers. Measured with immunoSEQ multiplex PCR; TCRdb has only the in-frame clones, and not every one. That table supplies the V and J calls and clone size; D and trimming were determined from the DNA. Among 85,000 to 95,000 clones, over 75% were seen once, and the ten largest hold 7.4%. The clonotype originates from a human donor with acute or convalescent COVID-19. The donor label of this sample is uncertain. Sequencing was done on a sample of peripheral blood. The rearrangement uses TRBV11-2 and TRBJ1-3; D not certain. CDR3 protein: CASSLVWASSGNTIYF. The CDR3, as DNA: TGTGCCAGCAGCTTAGTTTGGGCTTCCTCTGGAAACACCATATATTTT.